One sample yielded the 4 T cell receptor beta chains listed below, sequenced in a study of blood T cell repertoires in COVID-19. Only in-frame clones appear in the TCRdb table, and some are missing; sequencing was by immunoSEQ multiplex PCR. The sample holds approximately 94,000 clones; around four fifths are singletons and the top ten take around 30%. The source material was peripheral blood. The origin of the receptors is a man between 65 and 85 years old with active or convalescent COVID-19.

Concerning this clone itself: The sample has other DNA sequences that encode this CDR3 too. This chain connects TRBV5-1 to TRBJ2-5, with 8 bases aligning to TRBD2. CDR1 SGHRS and CDR2 YFSETQ come from the germline V gene. The CDR3 sequence is 15 residues long. After removal of 1 base from V and 5 bases from J, the junction contained 7 bases not matched to a gene. CDR3 in amino acids: CASSLSAGGGETQYF. CDR3 DNA sequence: TGCGCCAGCAGCTTGTCTGCGGGGGGAGGGGAGACCCAGTACTTC. The variable domain in full, completed from reference TRBV5-1 and TRBJ2-5, reads KAGVTQTPRYLIKTRGQQVTLSCSPISGHRSVSWYQQTPGQGLQFLFEYFSETQRNKGNFPGRFSGRQFSNSRSEMNVSTLELGDSALYLCASSLSAGGGETQYFGPGTRLLVL.

V usage is TRBV11-1 and J usage is TRBJ2-1; 8 nucleotides agree with TRBD1. With V trimmed by 3 bases and J by 6 bases, 10 bases remained unmatched. The CDR3 spans 16 residues. Germline V lookup: CDR1 SGHAT, CDR2 FQDESV (reference sequence). The chain's CDR3 is CASSFLVNRGSNEQFF. The DNA of the CDR3 is TGTGCCAGCAGCTTCTTAGTAAACAGGGGGAGCAATGAGCAGTTCTTC.

The chain joins TRBV25-1 to TRBJ1-6; 7 bases are a match to TRBD1. J gave up 7 bases and V 5 bases, and 2 bases lay outside the gene matches. The germline V gene has CDR1 MGHDK and CDR2 SYGVNS. The CDR3 is 13 amino acids. The CDR3 DNA follows: TGTGCCAGCAGTCCGGGACAGAATTCACCCCTCCACTTT. Translation gives CASSPGQNSPLHF.

The sample holds one count of this clone. J is TRBJ1-5 and V is TRBV11-2; D is uncertain. There are 14 residues in the CDR3. Germline V gene lookup returns CDR1 SGHAT and CDR2 FQNNGV. With 4 bases removed from V and 4 bases from J, the gap between germline ends came to 11 bases. The CDR3 sequence is CASSSTPFNQPQHF. The CDR3 nucleotides read TGTGCCAGCAGCTCGACTCCGTTTAATCAGCCCCAGCATTTT.